This T cell receptor (beta chain) was sequenced in a study of blood T cell repertoires in COVID-19. Background on the study: Collection of acute and convalescent COVID-19 samples took place in the United States, Italy and Spain.

Participants' own reports of clinical history determined their cohort assignment. The recovered donors of Cohort 3 showed two negative PCRs, clearance, or symptom resolution. In the original processing: Amplifying reference gene primers gave estimates of nucleated cell counts. Assay: immunoSEQ multiplex PCR; the TCRdb copy retains only in-frame clones and omits some. That table furnishes V, J and clone size, whereas the DNA furnished D and trimming. This table has about 250,000 clones, approximately 90% appearing once. Germline lookup yields CDR1 SGDLS and CDR2 YYNGEE. The V gene end was trimmed by 2 bases and the J gene end by 0 bases; junction bases not matched to a gene: 3. The CDR3 is 17 residues long.

The sample was PBMCs or T cells enriched from blood (not recorded which). The chain uses TRBV9 and TRBJ1-3; 12 positions match TRBD1. The clonotype originates from a middle-aged man who had recovered from COVID-19. The CDR3 region has the DNA TGTGCCAGCAGCGTGGGACAGGGGGCTATCTCTGGAAACACCATATATTTT. Translation gives CASSVGQGAISGNTIYF.